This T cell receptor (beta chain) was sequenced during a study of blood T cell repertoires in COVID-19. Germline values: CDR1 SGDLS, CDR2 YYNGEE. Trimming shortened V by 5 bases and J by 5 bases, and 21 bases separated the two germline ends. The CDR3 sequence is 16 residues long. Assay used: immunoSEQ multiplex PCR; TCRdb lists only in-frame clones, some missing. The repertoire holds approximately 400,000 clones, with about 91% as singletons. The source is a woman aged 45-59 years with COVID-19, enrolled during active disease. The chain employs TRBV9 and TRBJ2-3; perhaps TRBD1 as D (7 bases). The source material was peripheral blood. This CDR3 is CASSGKWTGGVDTQYF. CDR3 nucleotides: TGTGCCAGCAGTGGAAAGTGGACAGGCGGGGTAGATACGCAGTATTTT.